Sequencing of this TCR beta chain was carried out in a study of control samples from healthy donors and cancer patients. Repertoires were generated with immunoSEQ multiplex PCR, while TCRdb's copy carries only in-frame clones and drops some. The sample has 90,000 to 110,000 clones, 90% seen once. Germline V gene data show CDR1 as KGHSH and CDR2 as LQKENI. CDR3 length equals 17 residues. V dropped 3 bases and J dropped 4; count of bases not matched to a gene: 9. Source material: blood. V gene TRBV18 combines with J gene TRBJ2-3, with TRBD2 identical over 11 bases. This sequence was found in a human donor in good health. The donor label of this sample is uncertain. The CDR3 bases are TGTGCCAGCTCACCGAGGGCTAGCGGGGGGCTGGCAGATACGCAGTATTTT. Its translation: CASSPRASGGLADTQYF.